A selection of T cell receptor beta chains follows, all from one sample in a study of cytomegalovirus exposure and HLA in healthy donors. Sequencing used immunoSEQ multiplex PCR; TCRdb keeps in-frame clones, though not all of them. The table includes 110,000 or so clones, around 73% detected once. The specimen sequenced was PBMCs. The receptors originated from a middle-aged man in good health and CMV-seronegative. Both conserved end residues are part of each CDR3. Clone size is given for some rows only: seen once, a few or many times, or a class if the clone is expanded.

v_gene: TRBV5-1
j_gene: TRBJ2-7
abundance: NA
CDR3aa: CASSPKGQTSYEQYF

v_gene: TRBV7-9
j_gene: TRBJ2-6
abundance: once
CDR3aa: CASSLGQPGSGANVLTF

v_gene: TRBV4-3
j_gene: TRBJ2-5
abundance: NA
CDR3aa: CASSQLFRPGWQETQYF

v_gene: TRBV2
j_gene: TRBJ2-7
abundance: once
CDR3aa: CASRSGGGVRDEQYF

v_gene: TRBV4-3
j_gene: TRBJ2-3
abundance: NA
CDR3aa: CASKVTGSTDTQYF

v_gene: TRBV7-2
j_gene: TRBJ1-5
abundance: NA
CDR3aa: CASSLGQGNQPQHF

v_gene: TRBV9
j_gene: TRBJ1-2
abundance: NA
CDR3aa: CASRGTGRPDYGYPF

v_gene: TRBV28
j_gene: TRBJ2-7
abundance: NA
CDR3aa: CASGGQGPYEQYF

v_gene: TRBV28
j_gene: TRBJ1-5
abundance: NA
CDR3aa: CASTLETGGNQPQHF

v_gene: TRBV30
j_gene: TRBJ1-6
abundance: NA
CDR3aa: CAWSVDSSYNSPLHF

v_gene: TRBV28
j_gene: TRBJ2-7
abundance: NA
CDR3aa: CASSSLGTGLKQYF

v_gene: TRBV4-2
j_gene: TRBJ2-7
abundance: NA
CDR3aa: CASSPRLAGGHEQYF

v_gene: TRBV6-5
j_gene: TRBJ2-5
abundance: NA
CDR3aa: CASSQVNQETQYF

v_gene: TRBV6-6
j_gene: TRBJ2-7
abundance: NA
CDR3aa: CASSYSGARAYEQYF

v_gene: TRBV19
j_gene: TRBJ1-1
abundance: NA
CDR3aa: CASSQRRDTEAFF

v_gene: TRBV5-5
j_gene: TRBJ1-2
abundance: once
CDR3aa: CASGQPNYGYTF

v_gene: TRBV7-9
j_gene: TRBJ2-7
abundance: NA
CDR3aa: CASSFIRGVKYF

v_gene: TRBV5-1
j_gene: TRBJ1-3
abundance: NA
CDR3aa: CASSLGATSGNTIYF

v_gene: TRBV29-1
j_gene: TRBJ2-3
abundance: NA
CDR3aa: CSVLAGTSTDTQYF

v_gene: TRBV4-3
j_gene: TRBJ1-2
abundance: NA
CDR3aa: CASSHETGDYGYTF

v_gene: TRBV6-1
j_gene: TRBJ1-5
abundance: NA
CDR3aa: CASSVRGSNQPQHF

v_gene: TRBV29-1
j_gene: TRBJ2-4
abundance: few
CDR3aa: CSVPQANIQYF

v_gene: TRBV6-1
j_gene: TRBJ2-7
abundance: once
CDR3aa: CASRGTGQFREQYF

v_gene: TRBV9
j_gene: TRBJ2-1
abundance: once
CDR3aa: CASSEGLDGAVEQFF

v_gene: TRBV15
j_gene: TRBJ1-2
abundance: NA
CDR3aa: CATSRDSEDQYGYTF

v_gene: TRBV7-9
j_gene: TRBJ1-5
abundance: NA
CDR3aa: CASSLALSGGLSNQPQHF

v_gene: TRBV18
j_gene: TRBJ1-2
abundance: NA
CDR3aa: CASSGSPGQGMEYGYTF

v_gene: TRBV2
j_gene: TRBJ2-1
abundance: NA
CDR3aa: CASGIFINEQFF

v_gene: TRBV5-6
j_gene: TRBJ1-5
abundance: few
CDR3aa: CASSLRQGGNQPQHF

v_gene: TRBV4-3
j_gene: TRBJ2-3
abundance: NA
CDR3aa: CASSQGTSGEGDTQYF

v_gene: TRBV5-8
j_gene: TRBJ2-7
abundance: NA
CDR3aa: CASSLDADRGREQYF

v_gene: TRBV4-3
j_gene: TRBJ1-6
abundance: few
CDR3aa: CASSQDSTDWSSPLHF

v_gene: TRBV6-1
j_gene: TRBJ2-1
abundance: NA
CDR3aa: CASSVTSGGWNEQFF

v_gene: TRBV28
j_gene: TRBJ1-1
abundance: NA
CDR3aa: CASSSYTEAFF

v_gene: TRBV5-6
j_gene: TRBJ2-5
abundance: NA
CDR3aa: CASRPTVQETQYF

v_gene: TRBV5-6
j_gene: TRBJ1-5
abundance: NA
CDR3aa: CASSWGTGDSNQPQHF

v_gene: TRBV7-2
j_gene: TRBJ2-3
abundance: few
CDR3aa: CASSLQGSDTQYF

v_gene: TRBV29-1
j_gene: TRBJ2-3
abundance: NA
CDR3aa: CSVEDPRGATDTQYF

v_gene: TRBV6-5
j_gene: TRBJ2-2
abundance: NA
CDR3aa: CASRQPGGELFF

v_gene: TRBV28
j_gene: TRBJ1-5
abundance: few
CDR3aa: CASSAVQGRNQPQHF

v_gene: TRBV5-5
j_gene: TRBJ1-2
abundance: few
CDR3aa: CASASGGNYGYTF

v_gene: TRBV7-9
j_gene: TRBJ1-4
abundance: NA
CDR3aa: CASSWKPGQTNEKLFF